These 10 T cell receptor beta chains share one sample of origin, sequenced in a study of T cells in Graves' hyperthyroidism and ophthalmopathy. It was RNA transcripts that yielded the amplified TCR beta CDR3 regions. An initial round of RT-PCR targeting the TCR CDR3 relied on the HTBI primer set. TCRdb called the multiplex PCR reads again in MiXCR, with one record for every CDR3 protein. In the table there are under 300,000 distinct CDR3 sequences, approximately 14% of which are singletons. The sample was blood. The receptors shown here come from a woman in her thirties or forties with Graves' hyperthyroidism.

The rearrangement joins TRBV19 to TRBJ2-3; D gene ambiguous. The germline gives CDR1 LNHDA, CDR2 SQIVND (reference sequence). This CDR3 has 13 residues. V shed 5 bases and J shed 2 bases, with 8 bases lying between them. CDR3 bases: TGTGCCAGTAGTCCTGCGGACACAGATACGCAGTATTTT. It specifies CASSPADTDTQYF.

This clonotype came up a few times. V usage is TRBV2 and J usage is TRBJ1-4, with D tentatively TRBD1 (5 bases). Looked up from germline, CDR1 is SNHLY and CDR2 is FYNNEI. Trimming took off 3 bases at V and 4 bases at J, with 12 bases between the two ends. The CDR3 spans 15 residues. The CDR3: CASSDGQGYNEKLFF. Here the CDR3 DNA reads TGTGCCAGCAGTGACGGCCAGGGCTATAATGAAAAACTGTTTTTT.

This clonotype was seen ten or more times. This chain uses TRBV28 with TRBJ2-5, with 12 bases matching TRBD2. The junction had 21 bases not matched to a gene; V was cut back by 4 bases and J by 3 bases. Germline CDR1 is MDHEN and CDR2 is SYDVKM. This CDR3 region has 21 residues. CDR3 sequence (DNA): TGTGCCAGCAGTTCCGACCGGACTAGCGGGATACGGATTAGCTCGAAAGAGACCCAGTACTTC. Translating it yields CASSSDRTSGIRISSKETQYF.

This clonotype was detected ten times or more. CDR3 bases: TGTGCCAGCAGCCTCCCGGGACTAGCGGCATCCTACGAGCAGTACTTC. Its translation: CASSLPGLAASYEQYF. The rearrangement uses TRBV6-2 or TRBV6-3 and TRBJ2-7, with TRBD2 matching over 11 bases. V shed 6 bases and J 1 base; nucleotides not matched to a gene: 8. The germline CDR1 and CDR2 sequences are MNHEY and SVGEGT. The CDR3 runs 16 residues.

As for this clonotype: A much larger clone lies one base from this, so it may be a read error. CDR3 residues: CASPPTRMGETQYF. The CDR3 DNA is TGTGCCAGCCCACCAACCAGAATGGGGGAGACCCAGTACTTC. V and J are TRBV18 and TRBJ2-5; D is uncertain. This CDR3 contains 14 residues. The germline CDR1 and CDR2 sequences are KGHSH and LQKENI.

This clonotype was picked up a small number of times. CDR3 protein: CSARGLDNTGELFF. In DNA, the CDR3 is TGCAGTGCTAGAGGACTAGACAACACCGGGGAGCTGTTTTTT. The V and J genes are TRBV20-1 and TRBJ2-2; D might be TRBD2 (6 bases). Trimming removed 1 base at V and 2 bases at J, with 8 bases between. Germline CDR1 reads DFQATT; CDR2 reads SNEGSKA (reference sequence). The CDR3 runs 14 residues.

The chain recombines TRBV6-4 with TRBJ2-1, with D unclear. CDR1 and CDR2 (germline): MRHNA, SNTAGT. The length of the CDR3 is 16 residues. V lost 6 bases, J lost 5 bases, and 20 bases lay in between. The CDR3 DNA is TGTGCCAGCAGCCCTGAAATGGCCCGCAGCCACAATGAGCAGTTCTTC. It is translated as CASSPEMARSHNEQFF.

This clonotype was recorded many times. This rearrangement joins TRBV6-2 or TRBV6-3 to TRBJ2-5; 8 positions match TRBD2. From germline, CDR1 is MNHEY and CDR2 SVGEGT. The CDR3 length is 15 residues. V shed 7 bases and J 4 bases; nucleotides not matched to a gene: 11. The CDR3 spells CASTLGTSGVETQYF. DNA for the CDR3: TGTGCCAGCACCCTAGGAACTAGCGGCGTAGAGACCCAGTACTTC.

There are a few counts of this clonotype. CDR3 in DNA: TGTGCCAGCAGCTTCAAAGCCTTTAGGGCCTCTTTTCCAACTCAGGAAGAGACCCAGTACTTC. This gives the protein CASSFKAFRASFPTQEETQYF. V is TRBV7-6 and J is TRBJ2-5; D call uncertain. V lost 3 bases and J lost 3, with 32 bases in between. Germline loops: CDR1 SGHVS, CDR2 FNYEAQ. The CDR3 runs to 21 residues. Full variable domain (rest looked up from reference TRBV7-6 and TRBJ2-5): GAGVSQSPRYKVTKRGQDVALRCDPISGHVSLYWYRQALGQGPEFLTYFNYEAQQDKSGLPNDRFSAERPEGSISTLTIQRTEQRDSAMYRCASSFKAFRASFPTQEETQYFGPGTRLLVL.

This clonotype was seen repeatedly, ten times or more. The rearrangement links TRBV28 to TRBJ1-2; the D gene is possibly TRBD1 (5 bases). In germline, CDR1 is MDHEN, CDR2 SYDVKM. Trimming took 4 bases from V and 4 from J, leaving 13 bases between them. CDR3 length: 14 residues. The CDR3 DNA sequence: TGTGCCAGCAGTTCCGGGACGGTGCTCTATGGCTACACCTTC. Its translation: CASSSGTVLYGYTF.